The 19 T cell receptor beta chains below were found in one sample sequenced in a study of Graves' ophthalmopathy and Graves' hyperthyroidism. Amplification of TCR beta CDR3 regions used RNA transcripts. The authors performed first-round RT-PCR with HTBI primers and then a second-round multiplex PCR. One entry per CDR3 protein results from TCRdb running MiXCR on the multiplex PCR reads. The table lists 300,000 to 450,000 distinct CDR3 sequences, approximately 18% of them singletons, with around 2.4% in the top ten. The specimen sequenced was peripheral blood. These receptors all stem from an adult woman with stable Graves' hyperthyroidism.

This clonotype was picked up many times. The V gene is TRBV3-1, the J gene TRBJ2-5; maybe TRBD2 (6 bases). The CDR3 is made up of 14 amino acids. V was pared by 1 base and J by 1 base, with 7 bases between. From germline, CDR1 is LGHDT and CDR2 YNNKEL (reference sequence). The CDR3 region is CASSQGTTQETQYF. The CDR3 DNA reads TGTGCCAGCAGCCAAGGGACTACCCAAGAGACCCAGTACTTC.

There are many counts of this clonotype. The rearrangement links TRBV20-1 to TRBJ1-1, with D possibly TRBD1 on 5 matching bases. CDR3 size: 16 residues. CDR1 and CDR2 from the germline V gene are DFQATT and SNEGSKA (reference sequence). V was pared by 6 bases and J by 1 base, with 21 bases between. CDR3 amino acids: CSAPYNRGGKNTEAFF. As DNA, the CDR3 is TGCAGTGCCCCGTATAACCGGGGCGGAAAGAACACTGAAGCTTTCTTT.

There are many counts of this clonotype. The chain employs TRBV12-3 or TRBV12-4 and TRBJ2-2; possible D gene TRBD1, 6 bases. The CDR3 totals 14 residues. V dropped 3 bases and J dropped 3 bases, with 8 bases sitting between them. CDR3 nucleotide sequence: TGTGCCAGCAGTTTGGACAGATACACCGGGGAGCTGTTTTTT. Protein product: CASSLDRYTGELFF.

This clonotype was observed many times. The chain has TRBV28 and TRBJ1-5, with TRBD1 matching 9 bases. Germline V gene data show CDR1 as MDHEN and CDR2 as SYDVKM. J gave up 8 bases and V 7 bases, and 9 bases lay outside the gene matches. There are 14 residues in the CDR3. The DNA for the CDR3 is TGTGCCAGCACCGAGACAGGGGGATTGAAGCCCCAGCATTTT. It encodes CASTETGGLKPQHF. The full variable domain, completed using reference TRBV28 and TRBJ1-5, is DVKVTQSSRYLVKRTGEKVFLECVQDMDHENMFWYRQDPGLGLRLIYFSYDVKMKEKGDIPEGYSVSREKKERFSLILESASTNQTSMYLCASTETGGLKPQHFGDGTRLSIL.

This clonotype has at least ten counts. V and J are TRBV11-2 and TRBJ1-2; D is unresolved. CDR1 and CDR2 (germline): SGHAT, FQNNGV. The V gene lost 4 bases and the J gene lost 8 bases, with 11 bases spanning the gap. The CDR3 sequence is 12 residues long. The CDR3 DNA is TGTGCCAGCAGCTGGGGATTAGACGGCTACACCTTC. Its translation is CASSWGLDGYTF.

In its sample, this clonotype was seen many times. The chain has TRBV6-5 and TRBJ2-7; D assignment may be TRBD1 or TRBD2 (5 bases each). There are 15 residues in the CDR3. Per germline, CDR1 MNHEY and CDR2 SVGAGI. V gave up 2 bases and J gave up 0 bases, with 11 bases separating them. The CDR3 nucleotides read TGTGCCAGCAGTTACCTCGCCGGGACCTCCTACGAGCAGTACTTC. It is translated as CASSYLAGTSYEQYF.

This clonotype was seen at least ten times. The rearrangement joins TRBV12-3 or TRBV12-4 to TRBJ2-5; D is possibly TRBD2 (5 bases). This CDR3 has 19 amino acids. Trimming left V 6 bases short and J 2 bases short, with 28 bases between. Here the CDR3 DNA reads TGTGCCAGCAGCCGGGGTTATTCAAGCGTCTTTTCTTGGCAAGAGACCCAGTACTTC. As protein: CASSRGYSSVFSWQETQYF.

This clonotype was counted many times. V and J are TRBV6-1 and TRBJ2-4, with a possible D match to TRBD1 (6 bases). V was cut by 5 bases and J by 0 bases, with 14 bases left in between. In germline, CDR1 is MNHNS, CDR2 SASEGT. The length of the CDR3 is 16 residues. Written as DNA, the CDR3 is TGTGCCAGCAGTACCCGGACAGACCTAGCCAAAAACATTCAGTACTTC. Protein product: CASSTRTDLAKNIQYF.

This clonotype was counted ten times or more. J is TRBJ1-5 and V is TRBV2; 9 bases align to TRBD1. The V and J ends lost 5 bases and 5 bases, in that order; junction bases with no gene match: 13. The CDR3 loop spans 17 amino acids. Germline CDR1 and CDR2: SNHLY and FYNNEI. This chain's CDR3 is CASSTGGGTGFHQPQHF. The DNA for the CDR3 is TGTGCCAGCAGTACAGGTGGGGGGACAGGGTTCCATCAGCCCCAGCATTTT. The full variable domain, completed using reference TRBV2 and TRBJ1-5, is EPEVTQTPSHQVTQMGQEVILRCVPISNHLYFYWYRQILGQKVEFLVSFYNNEISEKSEIFDDQFSVERPDGSNFTLKIRSTKLEDSAMYFCASSTGGGTGFHQPQHFGDGTRLSIL.

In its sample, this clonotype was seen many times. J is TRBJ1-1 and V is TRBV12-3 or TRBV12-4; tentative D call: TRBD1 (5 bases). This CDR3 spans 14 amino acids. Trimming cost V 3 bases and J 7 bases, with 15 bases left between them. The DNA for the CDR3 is TGTGCCAGCAGTTTTCTTGAGGGGCAGGGTGAAGCTTTCTTT. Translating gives CASSFLEGQGEAFF.

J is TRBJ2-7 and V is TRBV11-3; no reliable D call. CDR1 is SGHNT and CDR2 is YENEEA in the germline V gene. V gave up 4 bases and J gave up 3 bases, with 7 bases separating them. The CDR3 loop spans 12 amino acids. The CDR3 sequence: CASSSQVYEQYF. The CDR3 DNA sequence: TGTGCCAGCAGCTCCCAGGTCTACGAGCAGTACTTC.

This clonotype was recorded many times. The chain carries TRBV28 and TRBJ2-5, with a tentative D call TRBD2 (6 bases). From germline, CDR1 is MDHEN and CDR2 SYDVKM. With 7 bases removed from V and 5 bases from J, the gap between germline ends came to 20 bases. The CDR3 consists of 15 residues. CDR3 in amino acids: CASTKMAGIGETQYF. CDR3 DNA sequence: TGTGCCAGCACCAAAATGGCGGGGATTGGTGAGACCCAGTACTTC. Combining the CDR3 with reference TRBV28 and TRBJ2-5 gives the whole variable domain DVKVTQSSRYLVKRTGEKVFLECVQDMDHENMFWYRQDPGLGLRLIYFSYDVKMKEKGDIPEGYSVSREKKERFSLILESASTNQTSMYLCASTKMAGIGETQYFGPGTRLLVL.

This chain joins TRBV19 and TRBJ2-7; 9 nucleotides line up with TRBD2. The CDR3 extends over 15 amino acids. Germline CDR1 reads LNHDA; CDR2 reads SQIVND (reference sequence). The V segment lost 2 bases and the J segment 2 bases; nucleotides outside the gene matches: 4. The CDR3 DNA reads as TGTGCCAGTAGTATAACCGGCGGGAGGGCCTACGAGCAGTACTTC. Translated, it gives CASSITGGRAYEQYF.

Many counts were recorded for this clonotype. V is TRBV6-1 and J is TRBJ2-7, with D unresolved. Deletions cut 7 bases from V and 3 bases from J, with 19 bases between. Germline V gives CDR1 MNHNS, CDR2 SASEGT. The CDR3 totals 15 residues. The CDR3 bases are TGTGCCAGCAAATTAGGGTGGCAGGTCGGCTACGAGCAGTACTTC. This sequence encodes CASKLGWQVGYEQYF.

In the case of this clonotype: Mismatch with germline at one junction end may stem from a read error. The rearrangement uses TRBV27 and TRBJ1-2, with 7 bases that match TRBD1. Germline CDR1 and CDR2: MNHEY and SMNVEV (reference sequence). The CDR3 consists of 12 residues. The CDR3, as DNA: TGTTCCAGTAGGGGGCAGGACTATGGCTACACCTTC. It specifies CSSRGQDYGYTF.

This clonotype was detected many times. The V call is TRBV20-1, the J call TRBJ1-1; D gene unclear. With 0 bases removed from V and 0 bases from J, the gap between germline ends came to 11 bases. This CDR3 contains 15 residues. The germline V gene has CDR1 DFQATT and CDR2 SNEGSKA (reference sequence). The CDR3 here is CSARDKLVMNTEAFF. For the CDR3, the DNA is TGCAGTGCTAGAGACAAACTAGTCATGAACACTGAAGCTTTCTTT.

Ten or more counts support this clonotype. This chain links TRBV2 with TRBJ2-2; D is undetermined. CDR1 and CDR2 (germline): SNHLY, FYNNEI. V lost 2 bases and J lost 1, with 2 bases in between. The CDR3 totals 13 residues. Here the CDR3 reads CASSEWNTGELFF. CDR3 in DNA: TGTGCCAGCAGTGAATGGAACACCGGGGAGCTGTTTTTT.

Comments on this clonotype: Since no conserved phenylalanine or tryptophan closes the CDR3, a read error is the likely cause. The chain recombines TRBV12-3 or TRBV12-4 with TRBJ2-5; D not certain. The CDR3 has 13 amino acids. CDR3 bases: TGTGCCAGCAGGACCTCCACGAAAGAGGCCCAGTACTAC. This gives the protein CASRTSTKEAQYY.

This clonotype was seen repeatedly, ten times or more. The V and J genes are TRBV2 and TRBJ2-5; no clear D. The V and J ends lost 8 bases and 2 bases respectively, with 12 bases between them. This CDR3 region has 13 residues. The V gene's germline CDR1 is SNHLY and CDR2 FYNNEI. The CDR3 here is CASFNGVQETQYF. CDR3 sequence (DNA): TGTGCCAGCTTCAATGGAGTTCAAGAGACCCAGTACTTC.